These 8 T cell receptor beta chains share one sample of origin, sequenced in a study of OX40 agonist ivuxolimab in advanced cancers. Generated by immunoSEQ multiplex PCR, the TCRdb table keeps only in-frame clones and is missing some. The sample lists approximately 77,000 clones; roughly nine tenths were seen once. Sequences were derived from CD4+ or CD8+ T cells sorted from blood, sampled in a trial of the OX40 agonist ivuxolimab. The receptor set was obtained from an adult with an advanced solid tumor such as melanoma, head and neck, liver or kidney cancer.

Here the CDR3 DNA reads TGTGCCAGCAGTTTTGGCAGCAATCAGCCCCAGCATTTT. Its protein is CASSFGSNQPQHF. The rearrangement links TRBV28 to TRBJ1-5; no definite D call. The V end lost 3 bases, the J end lost 1 base, and 4 bases lay between the germline ends. The CDR3 spans 13 residues. The germline gives CDR1 MDHEN, CDR2 SYDVKM. The full variable domain, rest sourced from reference TRBV28 and TRBJ1-5, is DVKVTQSSRYLVKRTGEKVFLECVQDMDHENMFWYRQDPGLGLRLIYFSYDVKMKEKGDIPEGYSVSREKKERFSLILESASTNQTSMYLCASSFGSNQPQHFGDGTRLSIL.

The CDR3 bases are TGTGCCAGCAGTTTGTATCCGGGACTAGCGGGAAATGAGCAGTTCTTC. Its translation: CASSLYPGLAGNEQFF. V is TRBV6-5 and J is TRBJ2-1, with 13 nucleotides matching TRBD2. Germline V gene data show CDR1 as MNHEY and CDR2 as SVGAGI. Losses at the gene ends were 4 bases for V and 7 bases for J; bases not matched to a gene: 7. The CDR3 is made up of 16 amino acids.

V usage is TRBV4-1 and J usage is TRBJ2-1, with 12 nucleotides matching TRBD2. This CDR3 is 18 amino acids long. The V segment lost 0 bases and the J segment 4 bases; nucleotides outside the gene matches: 7. CDR1 MGHRA and CDR2 YSYEKL come from the germline V gene. The CDR3 sequence is CASSQESSGRGRYNEQFF. The CDR3 DNA is TGCGCCAGCAGCCAAGAGTCTAGCGGGAGGGGCCGATACAATGAGCAGTTCTTC.

On this clone itself: Other DNA sequences in this specimen translate into the identical CDR3. J is TRBJ1-1 and V is TRBV19, with D hard to call. The germline V and J ends were trimmed by 4 bases and 0 bases, with 6 bases remaining between them. This CDR3 comprises 13 residues. Per the germline V gene, CDR1 is LNHDA and CDR2 is SQIVND (reference sequence). CDR3 amino acids: CASSTTLNTEAFF. The CDR3 nucleotides are TGTGCCAGTAGTACTACACTGAACACTGAAGCTTTCTTT.

The V and J genes are TRBV9 and TRBJ1-1, with 9 bases matching TRBD1. CDR3 size: 15 residues. Per the germline V gene, CDR1 is SGDLS and CDR2 is YYNGEE. V dropped 0 bases and J dropped 8; count of bases not matched to a gene: 8. CDR3: CASSVEAQGALEAFF. CDR3 nucleotides: TGTGCCAGCAGCGTAGAAGCACAGGGGGCGCTGGAAGCTTTCTTT. Complete variable domain (other parts from reference TRBV9 and TRBJ1-1): DSGVTQTPKHLITATGQRVTLRCSPRSGDLSVYWYQQSLDQGLQFLIQYYNGEERAKGNILERFSAQQFPDLHSELNLSSLELGDSALYFCASSVEAQGALEAFFGQGTRLTVV.

The chain carries TRBV4-1 and TRBJ2-7; 11 bases map to TRBD1. The length of the CDR3 is 14 residues. Germline loops: CDR1 MGHRA, CDR2 YSYEKL. With 5 bases clipped from V and 2 bases from J, the junction kept 2 bases outside the gene matches. The CDR3 region is CASSEGQGAYEQYF. The CDR3 DNA reads TGCGCCAGCAGCGAGGGACAGGGGGCCTACGAGCAGTACTTC.

The rearrangement uses TRBV10-3 and TRBJ1-5; D gene uncertain. The CDR3 is 14 residues long. V shed 1 base and J shed 7 bases, with 11 bases lying between them. Germline assignment: CDR1 ENHRY and CDR2 SYGVKD. CDR3 sequence: CAISEYGKGQPQHF. CDR3 bases: TGTGCCATCAGTGAGTACGGGAAAGGACAGCCCCAGCATTTT.

Only one count was recorded for this clone. The genes are TRBV7-8 and TRBJ2-1; TRBD2 matches 7 bases. The germline V gene encodes CDR1 SGHVS and CDR2 FQNEAQ. Trimming removed 1 base from V and 0 bases from J; junction bases left unmatched: 9. This CDR3 has 18 residues. CDR3 residues: CASSLGSASGFSYNEQFF. CDR3 coding DNA: TGTGCCAGCAGCTTAGGTAGTGCTAGCGGATTCTCCTACAATGAGCAGTTCTTC.